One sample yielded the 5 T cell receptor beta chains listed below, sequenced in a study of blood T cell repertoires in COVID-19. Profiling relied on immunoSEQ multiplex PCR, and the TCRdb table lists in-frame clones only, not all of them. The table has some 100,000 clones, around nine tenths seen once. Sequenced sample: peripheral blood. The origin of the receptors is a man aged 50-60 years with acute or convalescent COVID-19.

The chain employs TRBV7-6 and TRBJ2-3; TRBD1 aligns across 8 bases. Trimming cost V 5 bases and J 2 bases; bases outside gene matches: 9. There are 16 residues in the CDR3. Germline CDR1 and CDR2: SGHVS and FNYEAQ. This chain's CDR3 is CASSPRTGLDTDTQYF. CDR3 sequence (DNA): TGTGCCAGCAGCCCGCGGACAGGGTTGGACACAGATACGCAGTATTTT.

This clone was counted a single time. This CDR3 reads CASSLQTGNTEAFF. The CDR3 DNA reads as TGTGCCAGCAGCTTACAGACAGGGAACACTGAAGCTTTCTTT. J is TRBJ1-1 and V is TRBV7-2; possible D gene TRBD1, 6 bases. The CDR3 has 14 amino acids. V lost 2 bases and J 1 base, leaving 8 bases between the germline ends. CDR1 and CDR2 from the germline V gene are SGHTA and FQGNSA.

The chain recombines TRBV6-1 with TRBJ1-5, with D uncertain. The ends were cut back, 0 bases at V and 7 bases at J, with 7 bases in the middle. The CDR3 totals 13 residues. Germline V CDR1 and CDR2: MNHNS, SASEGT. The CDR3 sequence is CASSEARGQPQHF. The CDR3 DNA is TGTGCCAGCAGTGAAGCCCGGGGACAGCCCCAGCATTTT.

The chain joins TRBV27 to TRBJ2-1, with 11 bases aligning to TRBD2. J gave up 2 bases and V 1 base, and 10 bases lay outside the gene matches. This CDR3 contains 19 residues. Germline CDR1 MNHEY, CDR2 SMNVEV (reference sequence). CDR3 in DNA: TGTGCCAGCAGTTTATTGGTAGCGGGAGGGCCAGGGGCCTACAATGAGCAGTTCTTC. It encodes CASSLLVAGGPGAYNEQFF.

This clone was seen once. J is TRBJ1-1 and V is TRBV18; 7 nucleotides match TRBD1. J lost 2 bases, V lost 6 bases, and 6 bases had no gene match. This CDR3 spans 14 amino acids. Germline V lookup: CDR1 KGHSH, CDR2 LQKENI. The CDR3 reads CASSRQGGNTEAFF. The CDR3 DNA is TGTGCCAGCTCCCGACAGGGTGGCAACACTGAAGCTTTCTTT.